These 8 T cell receptor beta chains were all obtained from the same sample, sequenced in a study of T cell changes during pregnancy in multiple sclerosis. Method: immunoSEQ multiplex PCR; TCRdb's copy keeps in-frame clones and lacks some. The data show roughly 45,000 clones, roughly nine tenths seen once. This sample comprised peripheral blood, obtained in the second trimester of pregnancy. The receptors were gathered from a female donor in good health, enrolled as a control in a pregnancy study.

In nucleotides, the CDR3 is TGTGCCAGCAGTTTCCTCCAGGGGACAGATACGCAGTATTTT. It encodes CASSFLQGTDTQYF. The chain couples TRBV28 to TRBJ2-3, with a tentative D call TRBD1 (6 bases). Germline V gene data show CDR1 as MDHEN and CDR2 as SYDVKM. CDR3 size: 14 residues. The V end was cut by 3 bases, the J end by 3 bases, with 10 bases between.

V usage is TRBV30 and J usage is TRBJ1-2; tentative D call: TRBD1 (5 bases). The CDR3 has 11 amino acids. The germline V and J ends were trimmed by 4 bases and 3 bases, with 6 bases remaining between them. Germline assignment: CDR1 GTSNPN and CDR2 SVGIG (reference sequence). The DNA of the CDR3 is TGTGCCTGGAAACAGGACTATGGCTACACCTTC. Amino acids: CAWKQDYGYTF.

The J gene is TRBJ2-2, the V gene TRBV7-9, with TRBD1 matching over 8 bases. The CDR3 has 19 residues. Germline loops: CDR1 SEHNR, CDR2 FQNEAQ (reference sequence). The junction had 11 bases not matched to a gene; V was cut back by 2 bases and J by 0 bases. CDR3 residues: CASSLLPGRGPTNTGELFF. CDR3 in DNA: TGTGCCAGCAGCTTATTACCCGGCAGGGGGCCAACGAACACCGGGGAGCTGTTTTTT.

V is TRBV10-3 and J is TRBJ2-4, with 9 positions matching TRBD2. Per germline, CDR1 ENHRY and CDR2 SYGVKD. The CDR3 is made up of 14 amino acids. J was trimmed by 3 bases and V by 8 bases; bases with no gene match: 5. CDR3 nucleotide sequence: TGTGCCATCCCGCAGCGGGGGGACAAAAACATTCAGTACTTC. Translating it yields CAIPQRGDKNIQYF.

The rearrangement joins TRBV29-1 to TRBJ2-7; no reliable D call. Germline loops: CDR1 SQVTM, CDR2 ANQGSEA. Trimming removed 7 bases at V and 2 bases at J, with 12 bases between. This CDR3 has 12 amino acids. The CDR3 sequence: CSGSTGPYEQYF. CDR3 DNA: TGCAGCGGCTCTACGGGTCCCTACGAGCAGTACTTC.

This chain connects TRBV10-3 to TRBJ1-2, with D maybe TRBD1 (6 bases). The ends were cut back, 5 bases at V and 2 bases at J, with 9 bases in the middle. Per germline, CDR1 ENHRY and CDR2 SYGVKD. This CDR3 contains 13 residues. This CDR3 reads CAISSGQNYGYTF. In DNA form, the CDR3 reads TGTGCCATCAGTTCCGGACAGAACTATGGCTACACCTTC.

The chain couples TRBV27 to TRBJ2-1, with D possibly being TRBD2 (5 bases). Germline loops: CDR1 MNHEY, CDR2 SMNVEV (reference sequence). The CDR3 is 16 residues long. Trimming took off 0 bases at V and 0 bases at J, with 9 bases between the two ends. The CDR3 here is CASSLSLGSSYNEQFF. The CDR3 DNA reads TGTGCCAGCAGTTTATCTCTGGGGAGCTCCTACAATGAGCAGTTCTTC.

The gene calls are TRBV18 and TRBJ2-7; the match to TRBD1 covers 10 bases. Germline-derived CDR1 and CDR2 are KGHSH and LQKENI. With 6 bases clipped from V and 6 bases from J, the junction kept 5 bases outside the gene matches. This CDR3 contains 13 residues. CDR3: CASSLDRGGEQYF. The DNA of the CDR3 is TGTGCCAGCTCTCTGGACAGGGGGGGCGAGCAGTACTTC.